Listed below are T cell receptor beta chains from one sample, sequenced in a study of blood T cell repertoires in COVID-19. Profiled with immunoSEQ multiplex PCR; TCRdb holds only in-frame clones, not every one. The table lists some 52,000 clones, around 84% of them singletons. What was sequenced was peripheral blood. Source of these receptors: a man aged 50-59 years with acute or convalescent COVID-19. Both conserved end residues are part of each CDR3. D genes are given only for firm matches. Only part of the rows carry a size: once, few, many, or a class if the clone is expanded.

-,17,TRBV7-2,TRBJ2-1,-,CASSLVKGRVEGNEQFF,TGTGCCAGCAGCTTAGTTAAGGGCAGGGTGGAGGGTAATGAGCAGTTCTTC
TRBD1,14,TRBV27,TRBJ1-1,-,CASSLVRGRSEAFF,TGTGCCAGCAGTTTAGTCAGGGGGCGTTCTGAAGCTTTCTTT
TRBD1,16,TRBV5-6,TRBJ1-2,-,CASSSPGTGGDYGYTF,TGTGCCAGCAGCTCCCCCGGGACAGGGGGCGACTATGGCTACACCTTC
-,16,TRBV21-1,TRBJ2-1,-,CASSKRRRTGDNEQFF,TGTGCCAGCAGCAAAAGGCGTAGGACAGGGGACAATGAGCAGTTCTTC
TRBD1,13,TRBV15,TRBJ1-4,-,CATSRDRTGSLFF,TGTGCCACCAGCAGAGATAGGACAGGCTCTCTGTTTTTT
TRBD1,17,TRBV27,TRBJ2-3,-,CASSSLRGRGRLDTQYF,TGTGCCAGCAGTTCGTTGCGTGGCAGGGGGCGATTGGATACGCAGTATTTT
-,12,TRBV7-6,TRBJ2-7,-,CASSLEGDEQYF,TGTGCCAGCAGCTTAGAAGGGGACGAGCAGTACTTC
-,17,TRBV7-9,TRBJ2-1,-,CASSFSLTTSSYNEQFF,TGTGCCAGCAGCTTTTCCTTAACTACAAGCTCCTACAATGAGCAGTTCTTC
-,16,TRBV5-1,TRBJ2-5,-,CASSKGIRAVQETQYF,TGCGCCAGCAGCAAAGGGATCAGGGCTGTCCAAGAGACCCAGTACTTC
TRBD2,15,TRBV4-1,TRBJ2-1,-,CASSPTSGRANEQFF,TGCGCCAGCAGCCCCACTAGCGGGAGGGCCAATGAGCAGTTCTTC
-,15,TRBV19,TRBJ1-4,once,CASSIPGSANEKLFF,TGTGCCAGTAGTATCCCAGGGTCTGCTAATGAAAAACTGTTTTTT
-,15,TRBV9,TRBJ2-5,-,CASSVDVRYQETQYF,TGTGCCAGCAGCGTAGATGTACGGTACCAAGAGACCCAGTACTTC
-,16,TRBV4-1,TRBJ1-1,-,CASSSNDRKKNTEAFF,TGCGCCAGCAGCTCCAACGACAGGAAAAAGAACACTGAAGCTTTCTTT
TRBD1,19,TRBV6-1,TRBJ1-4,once,CASSEASVQGAATNEKLFF,TGTGCCAGCAGTGAAGCATCTGTACAGGGGGCAGCAACTAATGAAAAACTGTTTTTT
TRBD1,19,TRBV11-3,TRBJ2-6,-,CASRGLTGGVLSGANVLTF,TGTGCCAGCAGGGGTCTAACAGGGGGCGTACTTTCTGGGGCCAACGTCCTGACTTTC
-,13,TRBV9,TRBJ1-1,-,CASSVDGGLEAFF,TGTGCCAGCAGCGTAGATGGGGGCCTTGAAGCTTTCTTT
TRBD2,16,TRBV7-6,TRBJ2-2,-,CASSPFSGRGTGELFF,TGTGCCAGCAGCCCATTCAGCGGGAGAGGGACCGGGGAGCTGTTTTTT
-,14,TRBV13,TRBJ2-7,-,CASSPPMAPYEQYF,TGTGCCAGCAGCCCCCCAATGGCACCCTACGAGCAGTACTTC
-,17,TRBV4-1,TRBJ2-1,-,CASSQEGAGSSYNEQFF,TGCGCCAGCAGCCAAGAGGGAGCGGGCAGCTCCTACAATGAGCAGTTCTTC
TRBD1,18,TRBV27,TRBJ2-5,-,CASRLISRRTGGAETQYF,TGTGCCAGCAGGCTGATTAGTAGGAGGACAGGTGGAGCAGAGACCCAGTACTTC
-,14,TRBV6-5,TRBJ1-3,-,CASSRTVERNTIYF,TGTGCCAGCAGTAGGACAGTAGAGAGAAACACCATATATTTT
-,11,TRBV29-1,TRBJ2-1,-,CSVDAGHEQFF,TGCAGCGTTGATGCGGGACATGAGCAGTTCTTC
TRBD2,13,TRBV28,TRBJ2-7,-,CATRTSGTYEQYF,TGTGCCACCAGGACTAGCGGGACCTACGAGCAGTACTTC